Listed below are T cell receptor beta chains from one sample, sequenced in a study of blood T cell repertoires in COVID-19. Measured with immunoSEQ multiplex PCR; TCRdb has only the in-frame clones, and not every one. The table records roughly 200,000 clones, about 90% of them present only once. The sequenced sample was PBMCs or T cells enriched from blood (not recorded which). These receptors were obtained from a man aged 25-40 years who had recovered from COVID-19. The CDR3 runs from the conserved cysteine through the conserved F or W. A D gene is named only where the DNA matches it firmly. Clone size is not always given. Where it is, it says once, few, many or a class for expanded clones.

d_gene	abundance	j_gene	v_gene	CDR3aa	CDR3nt
TRBD1	.	TRBJ1-2	TRBV5-8	CASSLERGRGQDYGYTF	TGTGCCAGCAGCTTGGAAAGGGGCAGGGGGCAGGACTATGGCTACACCTTC
.	.	TRBJ2-7	TRBV30	CAWANTRGSYEQYF	TGTGCCTGGGCCAATACCAGGGGCTCCTACGAGCAGTACTTC
.	.	TRBJ2-1	TRBV11-2	CASSLVGRSSYNEQFF	TGTGCCAGCAGCTTAGTGGGGAGGAGCTCCTACAATGAGCAGTTCTTC
.	.	TRBJ1-4	TRBV4-1	CASSQDPAGVVEKLFF	TGCGCCAGCAGCCAAGATCCCGCAGGGGTGGTAGAAAAACTGTTTTTT
TRBD2	.	TRBJ2-1	TRBV4-3	CASSQALAGAFNEQFF	TGCGCCAGCAGCCAAGCTCTAGCGGGAGCTTTCAATGAGCAGTTCTTC
.	.	TRBJ1-2	TRBV25-1	CASSEGGYYGYTF	TGTGCCAGCAGTGAAGGGGGGTACTATGGCTACACCTTC
TRBD1	.	TRBJ1-2	TRBV19	CASRNRGPGYGYTF	TGTGCCAGTAGGAATAGGGGGCCTGGCTATGGCTACACCTTC
TRBD1	.	TRBJ2-7	TRBV7-9	CASSLGTGGAREQYF	TGTGCCAGCAGCTTAGGGACAGGGGGCGCGAGAGAGCAGTACTTC
.	.	TRBJ1-1	TRBV19	CASFDSISGRDTEAFF	TGTGCCAGTTTTGACTCTATTTCAGGGAGGGACACTGAAGCTTTCTTT
TRBD2	.	TRBJ2-7	TRBV4-3	CASSQELAGGTYEQYF	TGCGCCAGCAGCCAAGAACTAGCGGGAGGAACGTACGAGCAGTACTTC
TRBD2	.	TRBJ2-1	TRBV5-1	CASSLWTSGYNEQFF	TGCGCCAGCAGCTTGTGGACTAGCGGGTACAATGAGCAGTTCTTC
TRBD1	.	TRBJ2-2	TRBV5-1	CASSKDRGRVTGELFF	TGCGCCAGCAGCAAGGACAGGGGGCGCGTCACCGGGGAGCTGTTTTTT
TRBD2	once	TRBJ2-1	TRBV11-2	CASSPKGLAGAAYNEQFF	TGTGCCAGCAGCCCCAAGGGACTAGCGGGTGCGGCCTACAATGAGCAGTTCTTC
TRBD1	.	TRBJ2-5	TRBV24-1	CATSDTRGQAEETQYF	TGTGCCACCAGTGATACCCGGGGACAGGCAGAAGAGACCCAGTACTTC
TRBD1	.	TRBJ1-1	TRBV7-2	CASSLVRGTALDEAFF	TGTGCCAGCAGCTTAGTTCGAGGGACAGCACTCGATGAAGCTTTCTTT
TRBD1	.	TRBJ2-4	TRBV19	CASSRQGTNIQYF	TGTGCCAGTAGCCGACAGGGGACTAACATTCAGTACTTC
.	.	TRBJ1-1	TRBV2	CASSLTGTPNTEAFF	TGTGCCAGCAGTTTAACCGGGACACCTAACACTGAAGCTTTCTTT
.	.	TRBJ2-1	TRBV4-1	CASSQVVGEEQFF	TGCGCCAGCAGCCAAGTGGTTGGGGAGGAGCAGTTCTTC
.	.	TRBJ2-7	TRBV5-6	CASRTGVADYYEQYF	TGTGCCAGCAGAACCGGGGTAGCGGACTACTACGAGCAGTACTTC
TRBD2	.	TRBJ2-5	TRBV29-1	CSVGLAGVETQYF	TGCAGCGTTGGGCTAGCGGGAGTAGAGACCCAGTACTTC
TRBD1	.	TRBJ2-7	TRBV29-1	CSVESGQETYEQYF	TGCAGCGTTGAGTCCGGACAGGAGACCTACGAGCAGTACTTC
TRBD1	.	TRBJ1-2	TRBV4-1	CASSQAQGVHYGYTF	TGCGCCAGCAGCCAGGCACAGGGGGTCCACTATGGCTACACCTTC
.	.	TRBJ2-5	TRBV6-5	CASRLGGGVWETQYF	TGTGCCAGTCGCTTAGGGGGGGGCGTCTGGGAGACCCAGTACTTC
TRBD2	.	TRBJ2-7	TRBV7-2	CASSLGSGGNEQYF	TGTGCCAGCAGCTTAGGTAGCGGGGGAAACGAGCAGTACTTC
TRBD1	.	TRBJ1-1	TRBV28	CASSMSGTGGRRTEAFF	TGTGCCAGCAGTATGTCCGGGACAGGGGGTAGGAGGACTGAAGCTTTCTTT
.	.	TRBJ2-2	TRBV12-2	CASRLKLWDGRVTGELFF	TGTGCAAGTCGCTTAAAGCTCTGGGACGGGAGGGTCACCGGGGAGCTGTTTTTT
.	.	TRBJ2-2	TRBV2	CASSGQGVNTGELFF	TGTGCCAGCAGTGGGCAGGGCGTCAACACCGGGGAGCTGTTTTTT